Following are 5 T cell receptor beta chains from one sample sequenced in a study of T cell repertoires in ileal Crohn's disease. Libraries were prepared by immunoSEQ multiplex PCR; TCRdb keeps only in-frame clonotypes and omits some of them. The sample records about 9,600 clones, over 60% being singletons. Sequencing input: ileal tissue. The receptors come from an adult with Crohn's disease.

The chain employs TRBV5-6 and TRBJ2-5, with 8 bases fitting TRBD1. V lost 1 base to trimming and J lost 6 bases; unmatched junction nucleotides: 5. Germline V CDR1 and CDR2: SGHDT, YYEEEE. The CDR3 has 14 residues. The CDR3 reads CASSLTGGGQTQYF. Here the CDR3 DNA reads TGTGCCAGCAGCTTGACAGGGGGAGGTCAGACCCAGTACTTC.

The chain joins TRBV5-1 to TRBJ2-5; D gene uncertain. This CDR3 has 15 amino acids. Germline V lookup: CDR1 SGHRS, CDR2 YFSETQ. V was trimmed by 0 bases and J by 2 bases, leaving 11 bases between them. CDR3 residues: CASSLASAVQETQYF. The DNA of the CDR3 is TGCGCCAGCAGCTTGGCCAGCGCAGTGCAAGAGACCCAGTACTTC.

This sequence joins TRBV19 and TRBJ1-1, with TRBD1 matching 9 bases. V lost 5 bases and J lost 4; bases outside the gene matches: 5. CDR3 length: 14 residues. Germline loops: CDR1 LNHDA, CDR2 SQIVND (reference sequence). In nucleotides, the CDR3 is TGTGCCAGTAGTCTGACGACAGGGGGCACTGAAGCTTTCTTT. Residues: CASSLTTGGTEAFF.

The V and J genes are TRBV25-1 and TRBJ2-2; TRBD1 matches at 8 bases. The CDR3 spans 18 residues. Trimming took 1 base from V and 1 from J; bases not matched to a gene: 8. CDR1 is MGHDK and CDR2 is SYGVNS in the germline V gene. CDR3 coding DNA: TGTGCCAGCAGTGAATTCGAGGACAGGGCCCGGAACACCGGGGAGCTGTTTTTT. Translation: CASSEFEDRARNTGELFF.

The table lists this clone with a few counts. J is TRBJ1-1 and V is TRBV5-1, with 10 bases aligning to TRBD1. The CDR3 sequence is 13 residues long. V was clipped by 5 bases and J by 6 bases; unmatched bases: 4. CDR1 is SGHRS and CDR2 is YFSETQ in the germline V gene. The CDR3 nucleotides read TGCGCCAGCAGGGAAGGGACAGGGGCTGAAGCTTTCTTT. Protein: CASREGTGAEAFF.